The 21 T cell receptor beta chains given below trace back to one sample, sequenced in a study of T-cell memory formation after mild COVID-19 (dated by TCRdb to 2020 to 2022). Libraries came from 5' RACE. The listed sequencing device is Illumina NovaSeq 6000. TCRdb ran its own pipeline on the public reads, namely fastp trimming at Q25 and MiXCR clone calling, and kept in-frame beta chains. Merged by CDR3 protein, the rows form single entries marked with the most common genes and DNA. The sample has over 60,000 distinct CDR3 sequences on record, 16% of them singletons. Of the sample, 25% to 35% falls within the top ten clones. The sequenced material came from PBMCs or a T cell subset sorted from them (not recorded which). Every receptor here comes from an adult woman who had mild COVID-19 (a few samples of this study predate the infection). The sample titles of this study are shuffled in the database, so cell type and time point are left out; the donor was told from shared clones.

A few counts support this clonotype. The chain recombines TRBV19 with TRBJ1-6, with TRBD1 as a possible D gene (5 bases). The CDR3 runs to 12 residues. Germline assignment: CDR1 LNHDA and CDR2 SQIVND (reference sequence). Trimming took off 8 bases at V and 7 bases at J, with 9 bases between the two ends. CDR3 sequence: CASRDENSPLHF. The CDR3 region has the DNA TGTGCCAGTCGGGACGAGAATTCACCCCTCCACTTT.

V and J are TRBV24-1 and TRBJ2-5, with TRBD2 matching over 12 bases. The CDR3 is 17 residues long. The V gene's germline CDR1 is KGHDR and CDR2 SFDVKD. V gave up 4 bases and J gave up 5 bases; unmatched junction bases: 10. CDR3 amino acids: CATSDRTSGTWSETQYF. The CDR3 DNA sequence: TGTGCCACCAGTGACCGGACTAGCGGGACGTGGTCGGAGACCCAGTACTTC.

This chain uses TRBV15 with TRBJ2-7, with 8 bases that match TRBD1. The CDR3 is made up of 17 amino acids. Germline values: CDR1 LNHNV, CDR2 YYDKDF (reference sequence). The ends lost 1 base at V and 3 bases at J; junction bases unmatched: 11. The CDR3 spells CATSRAPATGTGYEQYF. CDR3 DNA sequence: TGTGCCACCAGCAGAGCCCCTGCGACAGGGACAGGCTACGAGCAGTACTTC.

This clonotype was seen a handful of times. This chain links TRBV12-3 or TRBV12-4 with TRBJ2-1; TRBD2 matches 11 bases. V was pared by 2 bases and J by 9 bases, with 6 bases of the junction left unmatched. The CDR3 is 15 amino acids. CDR3 sequence reads: CASSLLAGGPSEQFF. The DNA of the CDR3 is TGTGCCAGCAGTTTATTAGCGGGAGGGCCTAGTGAGCAGTTCTTC.

This clonotype was found a few times. The chain joins TRBV12-3 or TRBV12-4 to TRBJ2-1, with D tentatively TRBD1 or TRBD2 (5 bases each). V was cut by 8 bases and J by 9 bases, with 5 bases left in between. The CDR3 extends over 9 amino acids. This CDR3 is CASGTEQFF. As DNA, the CDR3 is TGTGCCAGCGGGACTGAGCAGTTCTTC.

This clonotype is medium-sized within its sample. The chain is built from TRBV29-1 and TRBJ1-2; possibly TRBD1 for D (5 bases). With 4 bases removed from V and 4 bases from J, the gap between germline ends came to 10 bases. This CDR3 is built from 12 residues. From germline, CDR1 is SQVTM and CDR2 ANQGSEA. This CDR3 is CSVGGMGYGYTF. The CDR3 bases are TGCAGCGTTGGGGGGATGGGCTATGGCTACACCTTC.

A few counts support this clonotype. The chain uses TRBV5-1 and TRBJ2-1; perhaps TRBD2 as D (6 bases). There are 15 residues in the CDR3. Germline V gene data show CDR1 as SGHRS and CDR2 as YFSETQ. Trimming took 7 bases from V and 0 from J, leaving 14 bases between them. The CDR3 DNA reads as TGCGCCAGCGCCCGGGCGGAGGGCTCCTACAATGAGCAGTTCTTC. This encodes CASARAEGSYNEQFF.

This clonotype has only a few counts. Written as DNA, the CDR3 is TGTGCCAGCGCGAAGGGGAGCTCTGGGGCCAACGTCCTGACTTTC. Translation gives CASAKGSSGANVLTF. The rearrangement links TRBV13 to TRBJ2-6, with D tentatively TRBD1 or TRBD2 (5 bases each). V was shortened by 8 bases and J by 0 bases, with 11 bases between the two germline ends. Per the germline V gene, CDR1 is PRHDT and CDR2 is FYEKMQ (reference sequence). This CDR3 has 15 residues.

This rearrangement joins TRBV4-1 to TRBJ1-1, with a possible D match to TRBD1 (6 bases). CDR3 size: 14 residues. Germline V CDR1 and CDR2: MGHRA, YSYEKL. V lost 3 bases, J lost 4 bases, and 12 bases lay in between. The CDR3 region has the DNA TGCGCCAGCAGCCAGAGGGGGGAGGGCACTGAAGCTTTCTTT. Its protein is CASSQRGEGTEAFF.

CDR3: CAVGRPNTGELFF. CDR3 nucleotide sequence: TGTGCAGTTGGGAGACCGAACACCGGGGAGCTGTTTTTT. The chain carries TRBV6-6 and TRBJ2-2; the D gene is possibly TRBD2 (5 bases). Germline lookup yields CDR1 MNHNY and CDR2 SVGAGI (reference sequence). This CDR3 has 13 amino acids.

The chain carries TRBV6-5 and TRBJ2-7; TRBD1 might be the D (6 bases). V lost 5 bases to trimming and J lost 2 bases, with 13 bases between them. Per the germline V gene, CDR1 is MNHEY and CDR2 is SVGAGI. The CDR3 runs 14 residues. In DNA, the CDR3 is TGTGCCAGCAGTCACAGGGCAGGGACCTACGAGCAGTACTTC. Protein sequence: CASSHRAGTYEQYF.

The gene calls are TRBV2 and TRBJ2-7; 11 nucleotides line up with TRBD2. Germline CDR1 reads SNHLY; CDR2 reads FYNNEI. The CDR3 has 15 residues. V was pared by 5 bases and J by 2 bases, with 5 bases of the junction left unmatched. The CDR3 region is CASSSTSGATYEQYF. The DNA for the CDR3 is TGTGCCAGCAGTTCGACTAGCGGGGCGACCTACGAGCAGTACTTC. Together with reference TRBV2 and TRBJ2-7, the CDR3 gives the full variable domain: EPEVTQTPSHQVTQMGQEVILRCVPISNHLYFYWYRQILGQKVEFLVSFYNNEISEKSEIFDDQFSVERPDGSNFTLKIRSTKLEDSAMYFCASSSTSGATYEQYFGPGTRLTVT.

The rearrangement uses TRBV13 and TRBJ1-2; D is ambiguous. V was trimmed by 5 bases and J by 8 bases, leaving 15 bases between them. Germline-derived CDR1 and CDR2 are PRHDT and FYEKMQ (reference sequence). This CDR3 is built from 13 residues. The CDR3: CASSLRLAGGYTF. In DNA form, the CDR3 reads TGTGCCAGCAGCCTTCGTCTCGCGGGGGGCTACACCTTC.

This clonotype was recorded a few times. The J gene is TRBJ1-2, the V gene TRBV27; D unresolved. The CDR3 extends over 13 amino acids. V was pared by 2 bases and J by 1 base, with 5 bases between. From germline, CDR1 is MNHEY and CDR2 SMNVEV (reference sequence). The CDR3 loop reads CASSLGGNYGYTF. CDR3 sequence (DNA): TGTGCCAGCAGTTTAGGCGGTAACTATGGCTACACCTTC.

This clonotype was detected only a few times. This sequence joins TRBV16 and TRBJ1-1, with D perhaps matching TRBD1 (5 bases). This CDR3 region has 15 residues. Looked up from germline, CDR1 is KGHSY and CDR2 is FQNENV. The V end lost 5 bases, the J end lost 0 bases, and 13 bases lay between the germline ends. The CDR3, as DNA: TGTGCCAGCAGCGAACTGCAGGGCATGAACACTGAAGCTTTCTTT. Residues: CASSELQGMNTEAFF.

This clonotype was seen many times. The genes are TRBV5-4 and TRBJ2-5, with 11 nucleotides matching TRBD2. V lost 4 bases and J lost 0; bases outside the gene matches: 5. Per germline, CDR1 SGHNT and CDR2 YYREEE (reference sequence). The CDR3 covers 16 residues. In DNA form, the CDR3 reads TGTGCCAGCAGCCCCTCTAGCGGGGGGTACCAAGAGACCCAGTACTTC. Translating it yields CASSPSSGGYQETQYF.

The V call is TRBV15, the J call TRBJ1-2, with no clear D. The length of the CDR3 is 16 residues. V was shortened by 0 bases and J by 2 bases, with 13 bases between the two germline ends. Germline CDR1 is LNHNV and CDR2 is YYDKDF (reference sequence). The CDR3 protein is CATSRDLAGGNYGYTF. The CDR3 coding sequence is TGTGCCACCAGCAGAGACCTAGCTGGAGGAAACTATGGCTACACCTTC. The full variable domain, completed using reference TRBV15 and TRBJ1-2, is DAMVIQNPRYQVTQFGKPVTLSCSQTLNHNVMYWYQQKSSQAPKLLFHYYDKDFNNEADTPDNFQSRRPNTSFCFLDIRSPGLGDTAMYLCATSRDLAGGNYGYTFGSGTRLTVV.

This sequence joins TRBV6-2 or TRBV6-3 and TRBJ2-1, with 9 nucleotides matching TRBD1. With 4 bases clipped from V and 9 bases from J, the junction kept 10 bases outside the gene matches. CDR1 is MNHEY, CDR2 SVGEGT, per germline. The CDR3 is 15 residues long. CDR3 residues: CASSLQGAGSIEQFF. In DNA form, the CDR3 reads TGTGCCAGCAGTTTACAGGGGGCTGGGAGTATTGAGCAGTTCTTC.

With respect to this clonotype: A single base separates this from a much larger clone, so it may be a read error. The CDR3 end shows no conserved phenylalanine or tryptophan, and so a read error is likely. The genes are TRBV20-1 and TRBJ2-5; D is unclear. The CDR3 is made up of 10 amino acids. Germline V gene data show CDR1 as DFQATT and CDR2 as SNEGSKA (reference sequence). CDR3 sequence (DNA): TGCAGAGTGCGTTGGGAGACCCAGTACTCC. It specifies CRVRWETQYS.

The chain links TRBV2 to TRBJ2-5; 13 bases match TRBD2. V lost 3 bases to trimming and J lost 4 bases; unmatched junction nucleotides: 5. Germline assignment: CDR1 SNHLY and CDR2 FYNNEI. The CDR3 length is 16 residues. CDR3 protein: CASSEGTSGEGETQYF. The CDR3 bases are TGTGCCAGCAGTGAGGGGACTAGCGGGGAGGGAGAGACCCAGTACTTC.

This clonotype was seen a handful of times. The junction does not match germline at one end; this may be a read error. V gene TRBV27 combines with J gene TRBJ1-6; TRBD1 might be the D (5 bases). The CDR3 sequence is 13 residues long. Germline assignment: CDR1 MNHEY and CDR2 SMNVEV (reference sequence). The CDR3 reads CATSLGLRSPLHF. CDR3 coding DNA: TGTGCCACCAGTTTGGGGCTTCGTTCACCCCTCCACTTT.